The 26 T cell receptor beta chains below come from one sample, sequenced in a study of sequential checkpoint blockade in melanoma. Measured with immunoSEQ multiplex PCR; TCRdb has only the in-frame clones, and not every one. The data show about 13,000 clones, with 65% to 85% seen just once and around 50% held by the top ten. This sample's treatment: randomized to nivolumab then ipilimumab (arm A) or the reverse (arm B). Sequencing used CD8+ T cells sorted from blood (inferred from file names), obtained from a patient given nivolumab and ipilimumab in sequence. The receptors stem from a human patient with melanoma. Some clones in this sample may be carry-over from other donors' samples.

This chain connects TRBV14 to TRBJ2-2; 9 nucleotides line up with TRBD1. Germline lookup yields CDR1 SGHDN and CDR2 FVKESK. J lost 9 bases, V lost 4 bases, and 15 bases had no gene match. The CDR3 contains 17 residues. The CDR3 spells CASSLPSWTGEDRELFF. DNA of the CDR3: TGTGCCAGCAGCCTGCCTTCCTGGACAGGGGAGGATCGGGAGCTGTTTTTT.

V usage is TRBV11-2 and J usage is TRBJ2-7, with a possible D match to TRBD2 (5 bases). V lost 5 bases and J 4 bases, leaving 15 bases between the germline ends. The CDR3 sequence is 14 residues long. CDR1 is SGHAT and CDR2 is FQNNGV in the germline V gene. The CDR3 bases are TGTGCCAGCAGCCCGGGGTCCGGGTCATACGAGCAGTACTTC. This sequence encodes CASSPGSGSYEQYF.

The chain has TRBV27 and TRBJ2-7; D may be TRBD1 (6 bases). The length of the CDR3 is 15 residues. Trimming took 5 bases from V and 1 from J, leaving 15 bases between them. CDR1 MNHEY and CDR2 SMNVEV come from the germline V gene (reference sequence). The DNA of the CDR3 is TGTGCCAGCAGTCCAGGGACATATATATCCTACGAGCAGTACTTC. The encoded protein is CASSPGTYISYEQYF.

CDR3 sequence: CASSRGQGNTEAFF. The CDR3 nucleotides read TGCGCCAGCAGCCGGGGCCAGGGGAACACTGAAGCTTTCTTT. The chain combines TRBV4-3 with TRBJ1-1; D is perhaps TRBD1 (5 bases). Deletions cut 4 bases from V and 1 base from J, with 10 bases between. CDR1 is LGHNA, CDR2 YSLEER, per germline. This CDR3 is built from 14 residues.

The chain employs TRBV7-9 and TRBJ2-7; D call uncertain. V was pared by 0 bases and J by 4 bases, with 7 bases between. CDR1 and CDR2 from the germline V gene are SEHNR and FQNEAQ (reference sequence). The CDR3 is 13 amino acids. The CDR3, as DNA: TGTGCCAGCAGCTTAGCGGAGAGGTACGAGCAGTACTTC. Translated, it gives CASSLAERYEQYF. Full variable domain (remainder filled in from reference TRBV7-9 and TRBJ2-7): DTGVSQNPRHKITKRGQNVTFRCDPISEHNRLYWYRQTLGQGPEFLTYFQNEAQLEKSRLLSDRFSAERPKGSFSTLEIQRTEQGDSAMYLCASSLAERYEQYFGPGTRLTVT.

The rearrangement links TRBV27 to TRBJ1-2; 8 nucleotides match TRBD1. Trimming at V came to 4 bases and at J to 8 bases, leaving 9 bases not matched to a gene. The CDR3 runs to 14 residues. CDR1 is MNHEY and CDR2 is SMNVEV in the germline V gene (reference sequence). The chain's CDR3 is CASSWHRGSEGYTF. For the CDR3, the DNA is TGTGCCAGCAGTTGGCACAGGGGGAGCGAAGGCTACACCTTC.

V gene TRBV4-3 combines with J gene TRBJ2-7; the match to TRBD1 covers 8 bases. This CDR3 spans 14 amino acids. Germline V gene sequence: CDR1 LGHNA, CDR2 YSLEER. Trimming cost V 4 bases and J 2 bases; bases outside gene matches: 4. The CDR3 region is CASSLRTGPYEQYF. The CDR3 nucleotides are TGCGCCAGCAGCCTTCGGACAGGGCCCTACGAGCAGTACTTC.

The chain carries TRBV2 and TRBJ2-7; tentatively, D is TRBD1 (6 bases). CDR1 and CDR2 from the germline V gene are SNHLY and FYNNEI. This CDR3 is 13 amino acids long. Trimming shortened V by 3 bases and J by 3 bases, and 9 bases separated the two germline ends. The CDR3 DNA sequence: TGTGCCAGCAGTGATTACAGGGTCTACGAGCAGTACTTC. Residues: CASSDYRVYEQYF. Drawing the rest from reference TRBV2 and TRBJ2-7, the complete variable domain is EPEVTQTPSHQVTQMGQEVILRCVPISNHLYFYWYRQILGQKVEFLVSFYNNEISEKSEIFDDQFSVERPDGSNFTLKIRSTKLEDSAMYFCASSDYRVYEQYFGPGTRLTVT.

This clone was counted a single time. This chain uses TRBV7-3 with TRBJ2-1; TRBD2 matches 16 bases. This CDR3 comprises 19 residues. CDR1 and CDR2 from the germline V gene are SGHTA and FQGTGA. The J segment lost 3 bases and the V segment lost 1 base, leaving 6 bases of the junction unmatched. The CDR3 DNA reads as TGTGCCAGCAGCTTAAAGGGACTAGCGGGGGGGCCTAACTACAATGAGCAGTTCTTC. It encodes CASSLKGLAGGPNYNEQFF. The full variable domain, with the rest looked up from reference TRBV7-3 and TRBJ2-1, is GAGVSQTPSNKVTEKGKYVELRCDPISGHTALYWYRQSLGQGPEFLIYFQGTGAADDSGLPNDRFFAVRPEGSVSTLKIQRTERGDSAVYLCASSLKGLAGGPNYNEQFFGPGTRLTVL.

This sequence joins TRBV28 and TRBJ2-7; 7 positions agree with TRBD1. This CDR3 has 14 amino acids. The V gene end was trimmed by 6 bases and the J gene end by 1 base; junction bases not matched to a gene: 6. Germline V CDR1 and CDR2: MDHEN, SYDVKM. CDR3 region: CASRISTGSYEQYF. CDR3 DNA sequence: TGTGCCAGCAGGATTTCGACAGGGTCCTACGAGCAGTACTTC.

This chain uses TRBV4-3 with TRBJ2-4; 8 bases agree with TRBD1. The CDR3 covers 16 residues. Germline lookup yields CDR1 LGHNA and CDR2 YSLEER. Losses at the gene ends were 0 bases for V and 5 bases for J; bases not matched to a gene: 6. The CDR3 coding sequence is TGCGCCAGCAGCCAAGACTACAGGGGGTGGGAAAACATTCAGTACTTC. It codes for CASSQDYRGWENIQYF.

This chain joins TRBV7-9 and TRBJ2-7, with a possible D match to TRBD1 (6 bases). Between the trimmed V and J ends, which lost 1 base and 4 bases, there was a span of 17 bases. This CDR3 is built from 16 residues. CDR1 and CDR2 from the germline V gene are SEHNR and FQNEAQ (reference sequence). DNA of the CDR3: TGTGCCAGCAGCTTAGATGAGCAGGGGTCTTTTTACGAGCAGTACTTC. Its protein is CASSLDEQGSFYEQYF. Together with reference TRBV7-9 and TRBJ2-7, the CDR3 gives the full variable domain: DTGVSQNPRHKITKRGQNVTFRCDPISEHNRLYWYRQTLGQGPEFLTYFQNEAQLEKSRLLSDRFSAERPKGSFSTLEIQRTEQGDSAMYLCASSLDEQGSFYEQYFGPGTRLTVT.

The rearrangement joins TRBV28 to TRBJ2-1; a weak D match, TRBD2 (5 bases). V lost 2 bases to trimming and J lost 9 bases, with 20 bases between them. CDR1 is MDHEN, CDR2 SYDVKM, per germline. The CDR3 is 16 residues long. CDR3 in amino acids: CASSLDPGILRAEQFF. CDR3 nucleotides: TGTGCCAGCAGTTTAGACCCGGGAATCCTTCGGGCTGAGCAGTTCTTC. The variable domain in full, with the rest retrieved from reference TRBV28 and TRBJ2-1, is DVKVTQSSRYLVKRTGEKVFLECVQDMDHENMFWYRQDPGLGLRLIYFSYDVKMKEKGDIPEGYSVSREKKERFSLILESASTNQTSMYLCASSLDPGILRAEQFFGPGTRLTVL.

The CDR3 DNA sequence: TGCGCCAGCGCCTCGGGACTAGCGGGACCTCGGGGCTCCTACGAGCAGTACTTC. It is translated as CASASGLAGPRGSYEQYF. This rearrangement joins TRBV5-1 to TRBJ2-7; 13 bases align to TRBD2. The CDR3 runs 18 residues. V trimming: 7 bases; J trimming: 0 bases; junction bases outside the gene matches: 13. Germline lookup yields CDR1 SGHRS and CDR2 YFSETQ.

The chain carries TRBV5-6 and TRBJ2-5; 7 positions match TRBD2. V lost 0 bases, J lost 4 bases, and 6 bases stayed unmatched. The CDR3 spans 15 residues. CDR1 is SGHDT and CDR2 is YYEEEE in the germline V gene. CDR3 loop: CASSLAGGSVETQYF. The CDR3 DNA reads TGTGCCAGCAGCTTGGCGGGGGGTTCTGTAGAGACCCAGTACTTC.

The gene calls are TRBV7-9 and TRBJ1-5; TRBD1 matches at 7 bases. This CDR3 spans 14 amino acids. Germline CDR1 SEHNR, CDR2 FQNEAQ (reference sequence). Trimming took 4 bases from V and 3 from J; bases not matched to a gene: 3. The CDR3 coding sequence is TGTGCCAGCAGCTCGGGACAGAACAATCAGCCCCAGCATTTT. It codes for CASSSGQNNQPQHF.

V and J are TRBV4-3 and TRBJ1-1, with a possible D match to TRBD1 (6 bases). CDR1 LGHNA and CDR2 YSLEER come from the germline V gene. There are 14 residues in the CDR3. V was shortened by 5 bases and J by 0 bases, with 10 bases between the two germline ends. The chain's CDR3 is CASSYGQLNTEAFF. DNA for the CDR3: TGCGCCAGCAGCTACGGACAGCTGAACACTGAAGCTTTCTTT.

The chain uses TRBV27 and TRBJ2-7; 8 bases are a match to TRBD1. CDR1 and CDR2 from the germline V gene are MNHEY and SMNVEV (reference sequence). The CDR3 is 14 amino acids. The V and J ends lost 5 bases and 4 bases, in that order; junction bases with no gene match: 7. The CDR3 sequence is CASSLRDRSYEQYF. The CDR3 DNA follows: TGTGCCAGCAGTCTCCGGGACAGGTCATACGAGCAGTACTTC.

The gene calls are TRBV4-1 and TRBJ2-3; 8 bases agree with TRBD1. CDR1 and CDR2 (germline): MGHRA, YSYEKL. This CDR3 is 17 amino acids long. The V and J ends lost 0 bases and 0 bases, in that order; junction bases with no gene match: 5. CDR3 in DNA: TGCGCCAGCAGCCAAGAGGACAGGGACCCTAGCACAGATACGCAGTATTTT. Its protein product is CASSQEDRDPSTDTQYF.

This sequence joins TRBV28 and TRBJ2-7; D might be TRBD1 (5 bases). The germline V gene encodes CDR1 MDHEN and CDR2 SYDVKM. The CDR3 loop spans 12 amino acids. V was clipped by 1 base and J by 6 bases, with 7 bases between them. The CDR3 DNA sequence: TGTGCCAGCAGTTTATTTAGGGGCGAGCAGTACTTC. Protein sequence: CASSLFRGEQYF.

This sequence joins TRBV27 and TRBJ2-3, with D tentatively TRBD1 (6 bases). Trimming cost V 5 bases and J 6 bases, with 18 bases left between them. The CDR3 sequence is 15 residues long. Germline values: CDR1 MNHEY, CDR2 SMNVEV (reference sequence). CDR3 amino acids: CASSRRFVGQDTQYF. The CDR3 nucleotides read TGTGCCAGCAGTCGTCGCTTCGTCGGACAGGATACGCAGTATTTT.

By its share, this clone is medium-sized (0.01 to 0.1%). V usage is TRBV6-6 and J usage is TRBJ1-1; unclear D gene. Looked up from germline, CDR1 is MNHNY and CDR2 is SVGAGI (reference sequence). The CDR3 runs to 12 residues. V lost 5 bases to trimming and J lost 5 bases, with 9 bases between them. The CDR3 bases are TGTGCCAGCAGTCGCGGAGTTACTGAAGCTTTCTTT. It codes for CASSRGVTEAFF.

The chain has TRBV4-3 and TRBJ1-1; a possible D gene is TRBD1 (5 bases). V gave up 0 bases and J gave up 3 bases, with 14 bases separating them. This CDR3 region has 16 residues. The germline gives CDR1 LGHNA, CDR2 YSLEER. This CDR3 is CASSQDPGSGDTEAFF. DNA of the CDR3: TGCGCCAGCAGCCAAGATCCGGGATCGGGGGACACTGAAGCTTTCTTT.

V usage is TRBV4-3 and J usage is TRBJ1-1; perhaps TRBD1 as D (6 bases). In germline, CDR1 is LGHNA, CDR2 YSLEER. The CDR3 covers 14 residues. With 4 bases removed from V and 1 base from J, the gap between germline ends came to 10 bases. The CDR3 here is CASSRRQENTEAFF. The CDR3 region has the DNA TGCGCCAGCAGCCGCCGACAGGAGAACACTGAAGCTTTCTTT.

J is TRBJ2-7 and V is TRBV11-2; 7 bases agree with TRBD1. V trimming: 4 bases; J trimming: 0 bases; junction bases outside the gene matches: 3. Germline-derived CDR1 and CDR2 are SGHAT and FQNNGV. The CDR3 extends over 14 amino acids. The CDR3 reads CASSSTGASYEQYF. The CDR3, as DNA: TGTGCCAGCAGCTCCACAGGGGCCTCCTACGAGCAGTACTTC.

In its sample, this clone was seen once. The rearrangement uses TRBV6-6 and TRBJ2-7; 8 nucleotides align to TRBD1. This CDR3 spans 12 amino acids. V was clipped by 7 bases and J by 7 bases; unmatched bases: 6. Looked up from germline, CDR1 is MNHNY and CDR2 is SVGAGI (reference sequence). CDR3: CASTQGAVEQYF. CDR3 in DNA: TGTGCCAGCACCCAGGGGGCAGTTGAGCAGTACTTC.